What follows are 32 T cell receptor beta chains derived from one specimen sequenced in a study of technical replicates of blood from a handful of donors. Produced via immunoSEQ multiplex PCR; TCRdb's table is partial and in-frame only. The table has fewer than 85,000 clones, roughly 94% seen once; the top ten hold roughly 0.23%. Sequenced: T cells isolated from PBMCs. Receptors originate from a human donor in good health.

The chain couples TRBV12-2 to TRBJ1-4; no DNA check was done on the table's D call, TRBD1. TRBV12-2 is a documented pseudogene. The CDR3 extends over 17 amino acids. The CDR3 sequence is CASRGSKQGSTNEKLFF. CDR3 nucleotide sequence: TGTGCAAGTCGCGGCTCAAAACAGGGCTCAACTAATGAAAAACTGTTTTTT.

In its sample, this clone was seen once. This chain joins TRBV7-9 and TRBJ2-7; TRBD1 agrees at 9 bases. J was trimmed by 7 bases and V by 2 bases; bases with no gene match: 6. Germline CDR1 reads SEHNR; CDR2 reads FQNEAQ (reference sequence). The CDR3 contains 14 residues. CDR3 sequence (DNA): TGTGCCAGCAGCTTAAGGACAGGGGATGAGGAGCAGTACTTC. Protein product: CASSLRTGDEEQYF. Based on the CDR3 plus reference TRBV7-9 and TRBJ2-7, the full variable domain is DTGVSQNPRHKITKRGQNVTFRCDPISEHNRLYWYRQTLGQGPEFLTYFQNEAQLEKSRLLSDRFSAERPKGSFSTLEIQRTEQGDSAMYLCASSLRTGDEEQYFGPGTRLTVT.

This chain uses TRBV5-6 with TRBJ1-4; 7 nucleotides line up with TRBD1. V lost 4 bases, J lost 0 bases, and 6 bases stayed unmatched. The germline gives CDR1 SGHDT, CDR2 YYEEEE. The CDR3 length is 16 residues. Here the CDR3 reads CASSVTGFPTNEKLFF. The CDR3 nucleotides read TGTGCCAGCAGCGTGACAGGGTTTCCAACTAATGAAAAACTGTTTTTT.

CDR3 bases: TGCGCCAGCAGCCCTCCGGACAGGCCGAGCTCCTACAATGAGCAGTTCTTC. This sequence encodes CASSPPDRPSSYNEQFF. The chain has TRBV4-1 and TRBJ2-1; 7 nucleotides align to TRBD1. Germline assignment: CDR1 MGHRA and CDR2 YSYEKL. J lost 0 bases, V lost 4 bases, and 9 bases had no gene match. CDR3 length: 17 amino acids.

The chain is built from TRBV5-1 and TRBJ2-3; TRBD1 matches 7 bases. V dropped 6 bases and J dropped 4; count of bases not matched to a gene: 8. This CDR3 contains 14 residues. CDR1 is SGHRS, CDR2 YFSETQ, per germline. The CDR3 coding sequence is TGCGCCAGCAAAGAGTCCAGGGGGTCAGATACGCAGTATTTT. Its protein is CASKESRGSDTQYF.

The J gene is TRBJ1-2, the V gene TRBV28; the D is unclear. V gave up 2 bases and J gave up 1 base, with 8 bases separating them. The CDR3 sequence is 14 residues long. Germline CDR1 MDHEN, CDR2 SYDVKM. The CDR3: CASSLQAGNYGYTF. Written as DNA, the CDR3 is TGTGCCAGCAGTTTACAGGCCGGTAACTATGGCTACACCTTC.

The chain couples TRBV29-1 to TRBJ2-5; 12 bases align to TRBD2. Germline V gene data show CDR1 as SQVTM and CDR2 as ANQGSEA. The CDR3 extends over 14 amino acids. The V segment lost 5 bases and the J segment 5 bases; nucleotides outside the gene matches: 6. CDR3 sequence: CSVRKTSGSETQYF. The DNA of the CDR3 is TGCAGCGTTCGAAAGACTAGCGGGAGTGAGACCCAGTACTTC.

This clone was counted a few times. J is TRBJ2-3 and V is TRBV19; tentatively, D is TRBD2 (5 bases). The germline CDR1 and CDR2 sequences are LNHDA and SQIVND (reference sequence). The CDR3 has 13 residues. Trimming shortened V by 7 bases and J by 0 bases, and 8 bases separated the two germline ends. The CDR3 DNA reads as TGTGCCAGTAACGGCGGGAGCACAGATACGCAGTATTTT. It encodes CASNGGSTDTQYF.

The genes are TRBV14 and TRBJ2-1; 10 positions agree with TRBD1. The germline V gene has CDR1 SGHDN and CDR2 FVKESK. The CDR3 runs to 14 residues. The junction had 1 base not matched to a gene; V was cut back by 2 bases and J by 6 bases. CDR3 protein: CASSQRTGGNEQFF. The CDR3 DNA sequence: TGTGCCAGCAGCCAAAGGACAGGGGGCAATGAGCAGTTCTTC. The variable domain in full, with the rest retrieved from reference TRBV14 and TRBJ2-1, is EAGVTQFPSHSVIEKGQTVTLRCDPISGHDNLYWYRRVMGKEIKFLLHFVKESKQDESGMPNNRFLAERTGGTYSTLKVQPAELEDSGVYFCASSQRTGGNEQFFGPGTRLTVL.

The chain combines TRBV5-1 with TRBJ2-7, with 9 bases lining up with TRBD2. CDR1 SGHRS and CDR2 YFSETQ come from the germline V gene. Unmatched junction bases numbered 6, after V lost 2 bases and J lost 0 bases. CDR3 size: 16 residues. The CDR3 DNA is TGCGCCAGCAGCTTTATTAGCGGGAGAGGCTCCTACGAGCAGTACTTC. The encoded protein is CASSFISGRGSYEQYF.

The CDR3 nucleotides read TGCGCCAGCAGCTTGTTCGGGGTTATGTTCTCTGGGGCCAACGTCCTGACTTTC. As protein: CASSLFGVMFSGANVLTF. V and J are TRBV5-1 and TRBJ2-6, with D perhaps TRBD2 (5 bases). V lost 1 base and J 0 bases, leaving 14 bases between the germline ends. CDR1 is SGHRS and CDR2 is YFSETQ in the germline V gene. This CDR3 is built from 18 residues.

V and J are TRBV7-2 and TRBJ2-3, with TRBD2 matching 9 bases. J gave up 1 base and V 5 bases, and 7 bases lay outside the gene matches. The CDR3 has 16 residues. From germline, CDR1 is SGHTA and CDR2 FQGNSA. The CDR3 nucleotides are TGTGCCAGCAGCCTAGTGGCGGGAGGGGGCACAGATACGCAGTATTTT. It codes for CASSLVAGGGTDTQYF.

This clone showed up just once. The chain joins TRBV5-6 to TRBJ2-6; 8 positions match TRBD1. Germline V CDR1 and CDR2: SGHDT, YYEEEE. This CDR3 is built from 16 residues. The trim removed 5 bases at V and 2 bases at J, leaving 6 bases unmatched. CDR3 in DNA: TGTGCCAGCAGTGTCCCAGGGGGCGCTGGGGCCAACGTCCTGACTTTC. Protein: CASSVPGGAGANVLTF.

V usage is TRBV30 and J usage is TRBJ2-1; TRBD2 matches 10 bases. V dropped 1 base and J dropped 9; count of bases not matched to a gene: 12. The germline CDR1 and CDR2 sequences are GTSNPN and SVGIG (reference sequence). CDR3 length equals 16 residues. CDR3 sequence: CAWSGPASGGWAEQFF. The CDR3 DNA sequence: TGTGCCTGGAGTGGCCCGGCTAGCGGGGGTTGGGCTGAGCAGTTCTTC.

The chain joins TRBV7-9 to TRBJ2-5, with D possibly being TRBD2 (6 bases). CDR1 SEHNR and CDR2 FQNEAQ come from the germline V gene (reference sequence). Between the trimmed V and J ends, which lost 8 bases and 5 bases, there was a span of 18 bases. The CDR3 is 14 amino acids. The CDR3, as DNA: TGTGCCAGCCTGATGTCGGGGGTCGGGGAGACCCAGTACTTC. This gives the protein CASLMSGVGETQYF.

J is TRBJ2-1 and V is TRBV28, with a tentative D call TRBD2 (6 bases). Germline assignment: CDR1 MDHEN and CDR2 SYDVKM. The CDR3 spans 14 residues. Between the trimmed V and J ends, which lost 3 bases and 4 bases, there was a span of 10 bases. The CDR3, as DNA: TGTGCCAGCAGTTTGGGCGGGGCTTACAATGAGCAGTTCTTC. Translating it yields CASSLGGAYNEQFF.

The chain recombines TRBV19 with TRBJ2-1; 7 bases line up with TRBD2. Trimming at V came to 4 bases and at J to 10 bases, leaving 10 bases not matched to a gene. This CDR3 has 14 residues. CDR1 and CDR2 (germline): LNHDA, SQIVND (reference sequence). CDR3 sequence reads: CASSNSAAGDEQFF. CDR3 nucleotide sequence: TGTGCCAGTAGTAACTCAGCGGCGGGAGACGAGCAGTTCTTC.

This clone was seen only once. This chain links TRBV18 with TRBJ2-3, with a weak D call TRBD1 (6 bases). Trimming took 2 bases from V and 2 from J, leaving 11 bases between them. This CDR3 comprises 15 residues. Germline V gene sequence: CDR1 KGHSH, CDR2 LQKENI. The CDR3 sequence: CASSPGDMDTDTQYF. DNA of the CDR3: TGTGCCAGCTCACCAGGGGACATGGACACAGATACGCAGTATTTT. Using reference TRBV18 and TRBJ2-3 for the parts outside the CDR3, the full variable domain is NAGVMQNPRHLVRRRGQEARLRCSPMKGHSHVYWYRQLPEEGLKFMVYLQKENIIDESGMPKERFSAEFPKEGPSILRIQQVVRGDSAAYFCASSPGDMDTDTQYFGPGTRLTVL.

The gene calls are TRBV11-2 and TRBJ1-2; D unresolved. Per the germline V gene, CDR1 is SGHAT and CDR2 is FQNNGV. The V end was cut by 4 bases, the J end by 2 bases, with 17 bases between. The CDR3 extends over 16 amino acids. CDR3 DNA: TGTGCCAGCAGCTCGAGCGGTGGTCCCTCCAACTATGGCTACACCTTC. It translates to CASSSSGGPSNYGYTF.

The genes are TRBV7-9 and TRBJ2-4; 7 bases are a match to TRBD1. Trimming at V came to 4 bases and at J to 8 bases, leaving 8 bases not matched to a gene. This CDR3 region has 14 residues. CDR1 is SEHNR, CDR2 FQNEAQ, per germline (reference sequence). The CDR3 here is CASSWTGGEDIQYF. The DNA of the CDR3 is TGTGCCAGCAGCTGGACAGGAGGCGAGGACATTCAGTACTTC.

The chain couples TRBV28 to TRBJ1-5, with TRBD1 matching 8 bases. The V and J ends lost 3 bases and 5 bases, in that order; junction bases with no gene match: 3. The CDR3 is 14 amino acids. Germline V gene sequence: CDR1 MDHEN, CDR2 SYDVKM. The DNA of the CDR3 is TGTGCCAGCAGTTTTGGGGACAGGTATCAGCCCCAGCATTTT. Its protein is CASSFGDRYQPQHF.

The gene calls are TRBV5-6 and TRBJ1-2, with D possibly being TRBD1 (6 bases). This CDR3 is built from 14 residues. The germline V and J ends were trimmed by 0 bases and 2 bases, with 8 bases remaining between them. CDR1 is SGHDT and CDR2 is YYEEEE in the germline V gene. CDR3 DNA: TGTGCCAGCAGCTTGGACAGGGCGAACTATGGCTACACCTTC. It specifies CASSLDRANYGYTF.

The chain carries TRBV29-1 and TRBJ1-1; a weak D match, TRBD1 (6 bases). The V gene's germline CDR1 is SQVTM and CDR2 ANQGSEA. V was clipped by 6 bases and J by 1 base, with 12 bases between them. The CDR3 covers 13 residues. Written as DNA, the CDR3 is TGCAGCGTCCACAGGGAGACGAACACTGAAGCTTTCTTT. Encoded protein: CSVHRETNTEAFF.

The chain combines TRBV4-1 with TRBJ2-1; TRBD2 matches at 7 bases. V shed 5 bases and J 0 bases; nucleotides not matched to a gene: 7. Germline lookup yields CDR1 MGHRA and CDR2 YSYEKL. This CDR3 has 16 amino acids. The chain's CDR3 is CASSGDYQDSYNEQFF. CDR3 nucleotides: TGCGCCAGCAGCGGGGACTATCAAGACTCCTACAATGAGCAGTTCTTC.

J is TRBJ2-7 and V is TRBV19; 12 nucleotides agree with TRBD2. V lost 4 bases, J lost 5 bases, and 6 bases stayed unmatched. CDR1 and CDR2 from the germline V gene are LNHDA and SQIVND (reference sequence). The CDR3 extends over 15 amino acids. DNA for the CDR3: TGTGCCAGTAGTAAGCTAGCGGGAGGGCCGAACGAGCAGTACTTC. Its translation is CASSKLAGGPNEQYF.

The genes are TRBV7-6 and TRBJ1-2; 7 positions agree with TRBD1. Germline values: CDR1 SGHVS, CDR2 FNYEAQ. This CDR3 spans 15 amino acids. Trimming removed 5 bases from V and 1 base from J; junction bases left unmatched: 7. The CDR3 DNA reads TGTGCCAGCAGCCCGGGACAGTGGAATAACTATGGCTACACCTTC. Protein sequence: CASSPGQWNNYGYTF.

This clone was seen repeatedly, ten times or more. The J gene is TRBJ2-1, the V gene TRBV6-1; TRBD2 might be the D (6 bases). V was shortened by 9 bases and J by 6 bases, with 18 bases between the two germline ends. The CDR3 length is 14 residues. Per germline, CDR1 MNHNS and CDR2 SASEGT. The CDR3 sequence is CASSQMRRGNEQFF. CDR3 DNA sequence: TGTGCCAGTTCCCAGATGAGGCGGGGCAATGAGCAGTTCTTC.

This clone showed up just once. This chain links TRBV5-1 with TRBJ1-1; D is perhaps TRBD1 (5 bases). V was shortened by 5 bases and J by 2 bases, with 7 bases between the two germline ends. The CDR3 spans 12 residues. Germline V gene lookup returns CDR1 SGHRS and CDR2 YFSETQ. The CDR3 coding sequence is TGCGCCAGCAGACAGGTAAACACTGAAGCTTTCTTT. Its protein is CASRQVNTEAFF.

The chain joins TRBV27 to TRBJ2-7; the D is unclear. V lost 6 bases, J lost 2 bases, and 14 bases lay in between. This CDR3 is 14 amino acids long. The germline V gene has CDR1 MNHEY and CDR2 SMNVEV (reference sequence). CDR3 in DNA: TGTGCCAGCAGAACCGACTCCCCAACCTACGAGCAGTACTTC. Translating it yields CASRTDSPTYEQYF.

The rearrangement joins TRBV7-9 to TRBJ1-2, with TRBD1 as a possible D gene (6 bases). Trimming removed 2 bases at V and 6 bases at J, with 19 bases between. Germline CDR1 and CDR2: SEHNR and FQNEAQ (reference sequence). This CDR3 region has 16 residues. CDR3 region: CASSLLGGGPPNGYTF. Written as DNA, the CDR3 is TGTGCCAGCAGCTTATTGGGAGGGGGGCCGCCAAATGGCTACACCTTC.

This chain joins TRBV29-1 and TRBJ2-1; maybe TRBD1 (6 bases). V was clipped by 0 bases and J by 0 bases, with 18 bases between them. The CDR3 runs to 18 residues. Germline V lookup: CDR1 SQVTM, CDR2 ANQGSEA. The CDR3 bases are TGCAGCGTTGAAGATCGGTCTAACAGGGAAGGCTCCTACAATGAGCAGTTCTTC. It yields the protein CSVEDRSNREGSYNEQFF.

The V call is TRBV2, the J call TRBJ2-5; 9 positions agree with TRBD2. This CDR3 spans 15 amino acids. Losses at the gene ends were 4 bases for V and 4 bases for J; bases not matched to a gene: 7. Germline V gene sequence: CDR1 SNHLY, CDR2 FYNNEI. CDR3 coding DNA: TGTGCCAGCAGTGTCGTAGCGGGGGACCCAGAGACCCAGTACTTC. This translates into CASSVVAGDPETQYF. The variable domain in full, completed from reference TRBV2 and TRBJ2-5, reads EPEVTQTPSHQVTQMGQEVILRCVPISNHLYFYWYRQILGQKVEFLVSFYNNEISEKSEIFDDQFSVERPDGSNFTLKIRSTKLEDSAMYFCASSVVAGDPETQYFGPGTRLLVL.